This passage covers 2 T cell receptor beta chains from one sample sequenced in a study of tumour-infiltrating T cells in Burkitt lymphoma. Libraries were prepared by immunoSEQ multiplex PCR; TCRdb keeps only in-frame clonotypes and omits some of them. Of some 1,100 clones in the sample, roughly 15% are singletons; the top ten hold over 6%. The sample comprised tumor tissue. These receptor sequences come from a human donor with Burkitt lymphoma.

The chain carries TRBV6-6 and TRBJ2-3; D is unclear. V lost 0 bases and J lost 4, with 8 bases in between. The CDR3 sequence is 14 residues long. The germline V gene encodes CDR1 MNHNY and CDR2 SVGAGI (reference sequence). The CDR3 nucleotides read TGTGCCAGCAGTTACTCCCCCCACTCAGATACGCAGTATTTT. Its translation is CASSYSPHSDTQYF.

This clone was counted a few times. The chain recombines TRBV21-1 with TRBJ1-6. TRBV21-1 is shown as a pseudogene. This CDR3 has 17 amino acids. This chain's CDR3 is CASSPRGGRSYNSPLHF. The CDR3 bases are TGTGCCAGCAGCCCGAGGGGAGGGCGCTCCTATAATTCACCCCTCCACTTT.